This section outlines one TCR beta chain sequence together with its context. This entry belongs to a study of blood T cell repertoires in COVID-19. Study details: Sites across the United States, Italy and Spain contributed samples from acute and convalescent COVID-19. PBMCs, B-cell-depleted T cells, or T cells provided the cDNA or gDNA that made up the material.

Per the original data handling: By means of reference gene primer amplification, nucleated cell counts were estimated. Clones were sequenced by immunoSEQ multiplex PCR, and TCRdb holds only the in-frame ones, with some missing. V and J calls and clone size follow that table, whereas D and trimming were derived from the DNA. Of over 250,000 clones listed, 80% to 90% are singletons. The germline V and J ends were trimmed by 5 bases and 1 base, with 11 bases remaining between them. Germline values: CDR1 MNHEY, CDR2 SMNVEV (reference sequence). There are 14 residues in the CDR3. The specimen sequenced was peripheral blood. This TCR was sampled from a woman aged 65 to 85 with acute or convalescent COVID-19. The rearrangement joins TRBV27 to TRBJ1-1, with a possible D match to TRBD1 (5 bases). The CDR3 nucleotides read TGTGCCAGCAGTCCCCTCCAGGGGAACACTGAAGCTTTCTTT. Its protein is CASSPLQGNTEAFF.